Below, 14 T cell receptor beta chains from the same sample are listed, as sequenced in a study of T cell responses to AZD1222 COVID-19 vaccine. The assay was immunoSEQ multiplex PCR, and TCRdb's table has in-frame clones only and misses some. The sample contains around 100,000 clones, about 90% of which appear only once. Sequences were derived from peripheral blood, sampled on day 0 of AZD1222 vaccination. Receptors were obtained from an adult in good health.

Within the sample, this clone is medium-sized. V gene TRBV5-4 combines with J gene TRBJ2-4; TRBD1 agrees at 9 bases. The CDR3 has 16 residues. The ends lost 0 bases at V and 0 bases at J; junction bases unmatched: 1. CDR1 SGHNT and CDR2 YYREEE come from the germline V gene (reference sequence). CDR3 in DNA: TGTGCCAGCAGCTTGGACAGGGGGCGAGCCAAAAACATTCAGTACTTC. Translation gives CASSLDRGRAKNIQYF. The whole variable domain, remainder taken from reference TRBV5-4 and TRBJ2-4, is ETGVTQSPTHLIKTRGQQVTLRCSSQSGHNTVSWYQQALGQGPQFIFQYYREEENGRGNFPPRFSGLQFPNYSSELNVNALELDDSALYLCASSLDRGRAKNIQYFGAGTRLSVL.

The rearrangement joins TRBV28 to TRBJ1-4; D might be TRBD1 (5 bases). CDR1 is MDHEN, CDR2 SYDVKM, per germline. The CDR3 loop spans 15 amino acids. Between the trimmed V and J ends, which lost 5 bases and 3 bases, there was a span of 13 bases. The CDR3 DNA reads TGTGCCAGCAGTCCCCCGTGGGGGTCTAATGAAAAACTGTTTTTT. Translated, it gives CASSPPWGSNEKLFF.

The chain is built from TRBV30 and TRBJ1-1; 7 positions match TRBD1. CDR1 GTSNPN and CDR2 SVGIG come from the germline V gene (reference sequence). The CDR3 sequence is 14 residues long. J lost 2 bases, V lost 5 bases, and 8 bases had no gene match. CDR3: CAWDSGQLNTEAFF. The CDR3 DNA follows: TGTGCCTGGGATTCGGGACAGCTCAACACTGAAGCTTTCTTT.

This chain joins TRBV28 and TRBJ1-6; TRBD1 is a possible D gene (5 bases). V gave up 11 bases and J gave up 8 bases, with 16 bases separating them. The CDR3 has 13 amino acids. CDR1 is MDHEN and CDR2 is SYDVKM in the germline V gene. CDR3 in DNA: TGTGCCGCAAGCGACAGATTAGATTCACCCCTCCACTTT. It encodes CAASDRLDSPLHF.

V and J are TRBV18 and TRBJ2-7; 10 nucleotides line up with TRBD1. Trimming at V came to 3 bases and at J to 5 bases, leaving 4 bases not matched to a gene. In germline, CDR1 is KGHSH, CDR2 LQKENI. CDR3 length: 14 residues. DNA of the CDR3: TGTGCCAGCTCACCCCGGGACAGGGGTAACGAGCAGTACTTC. Translating gives CASSPRDRGNEQYF.

The chain employs TRBV5-1 and TRBJ2-4; D is unclear. Germline lookup yields CDR1 SGHRS and CDR2 YFSETQ. The ends were cut back, 0 bases at V and 6 bases at J, with 10 bases in the middle. CDR3 size: 14 residues. The DNA of the CDR3 is TGCGCCAGCAGCTTGGAGTCTAATGGAAACATTCAGTACTTC. Protein sequence: CASSLESNGNIQYF. Full variable domain (rest looked up from reference TRBV5-1 and TRBJ2-4): KAGVTQTPRYLIKTRGQQVTLSCSPISGHRSVSWYQQTPGQGLQFLFEYFSETQRNKGNFPGRFSGRQFSNSRSEMNVSTLELGDSALYLCASSLESNGNIQYFGAGTRLSVL.

This rearrangement joins TRBV2 to TRBJ2-5; 9 bases fit TRBD2. The CDR3 consists of 15 residues. The trim removed 7 bases at V and 4 bases at J, leaving 10 bases unmatched. The V gene's germline CDR1 is SNHLY and CDR2 FYNNEI. In nucleotides, the CDR3 is TGTGCCAGCATACCGGGACTAGCTCAGATAGAGACCCAGTACTTC. It translates to CASIPGLAQIETQYF.

This chain connects TRBV9 to TRBJ1-5, with D unclear. Germline V lookup: CDR1 SGDLS, CDR2 YYNGEE. The CDR3 consists of 13 residues. V lost 0 bases and J 6 bases, leaving 7 bases between the germline ends. The CDR3 DNA sequence: TGTGCCAGCAGCGTAGTGGGTCGTCAGCCCCAGCATTTT. It translates to CASSVVGRQPQHF.

V usage is TRBV18 and J usage is TRBJ1-2; D is ambiguous. The ends were cut back, 6 bases at V and 4 bases at J, with 18 bases in the middle. The CDR3 has 15 residues. Germline values: CDR1 KGHSH, CDR2 LQKENI. CDR3 amino acids: CASSPLSGESYGYTF. The CDR3, as DNA: TGTGCCAGCTCGCCTCTTTCCGGAGAATCCTATGGCTACACCTTC.

This clone was picked up a small number of times. J is TRBJ1-5 and V is TRBV4-1; D unclear. This CDR3 has 13 amino acids. Trimming removed 0 bases from V and 4 bases from J, with 4 bases in between. CDR1 MGHRA and CDR2 YSYEKL come from the germline V gene. The CDR3 DNA reads as TGCGCCAGCAGCCAAGATCCAAATCAGCCCCAGCATTTT. It translates to CASSQDPNQPQHF.

The table lists this clone with a count of one. The J gene is TRBJ1-1, the V gene TRBV7-2; 7 bases are shared with TRBD1. The V and J ends lost 5 bases and 3 bases, in that order; junction bases with no gene match: 12. CDR1 and CDR2 from the germline V gene are SGHTA and FQGNSA. The CDR3 runs 16 residues. CDR3 coding DNA: TGTGCCAGCAGCCTACAGGAGGGGGCCGTAGACACTGAAGCTTTCTTT. Translating gives CASSLQEGAVDTEAFF. Using reference TRBV7-2 and TRBJ1-1 for the parts outside the CDR3, the full variable domain is GAGVSQSPSNKVTEKGKDVELRCDPISGHTALYWYRQSLGQGLEFLIYFQGNSAPDKSGLPSDRFSAERTGGSVSTLTIQRTQQEDSAVYLCASSLQEGAVDTEAFFGQGTRLTVV.

The rearrangement uses TRBV3-1 (or the pseudogene TRBV3-2) and TRBJ1-2; D is undetermined. Germline lookup yields CDR1 LGHDT and CDR2 YNNKEL (reference sequence). V was cut by 3 bases and J by 3 bases, with 8 bases left in between. CDR3 size: 13 residues. CDR3 residues: CASSQAGYYGYTF. In DNA form, the CDR3 reads TGTGCCAGCAGCCAGGCCGGGTACTATGGCTACACCTTC.

V is TRBV13 and J is TRBJ1-5; D is undetermined. CDR3 length equals 12 residues. Germline loops: CDR1 PRHDT, CDR2 FYEKMQ (reference sequence). V shed 4 bases and J shed 3 bases, with 4 bases lying between them. The CDR3 here is CASSSFNQPQHF. Here the CDR3 DNA reads TGTGCCAGCAGCTCCTTCAATCAGCCCCAGCATTTT.

This clone appeared a single time. The genes are TRBV10-1 and TRBJ1-1; D gene unclear. Germline values: CDR1 WNHNN, CDR2 SYGVQD (reference sequence). The CDR3 has 13 residues. Trimming shortened V by 8 bases and J by 1 base, and 11 bases separated the two germline ends. The DNA of the CDR3 is TGCGCCAGCCGTCCCGACCCGAACACTGAAGCTTTCTTT. This encodes CASRPDPNTEAFF.